Listed here are 16 T cell receptor beta chains from one sample, sequenced in a study of T cells expressing NK-cell markers. Reanalyzing the 5' RACE reads, TCRdb keeps one entry per CDR3 protein, without DNA. This repertoire includes almost 450,000 distinct CDR3 sequences. The sequenced material came from blood T cells: a sorted CD56 or NKG2C T cell subset, CD4+ or CD8+ T cells, or bulk PBMC T cells (not recorded which). The receptors were sampled from a woman between 18 and 70 years old in good health.

V gene TRBV6-5 combines with J gene TRBJ2-1; TCRdb's D gene call, TRBD2, goes unchecked for lack of DNA. From germline, CDR1 is MNHEY and CDR2 SVGAGI. The CDR3 runs 15 residues. The CDR3 spells CASSSTSGLYNEQFF.

The chain is built from TRBV9 and TRBJ1-6. The length of the CDR3 is 15 residues. CDR1 is SGDLS and CDR2 is YYNGEE in the germline V gene. CDR3 region: CASSDEGVSGSPLHF.

CDR3 region: CASSIGHDGANVLTF. The genes are TRBV18 and TRBJ2-6. In germline, CDR1 is KGHSH, CDR2 LQKENI. This CDR3 has 15 residues.

The chain carries TRBV19 and TRBJ2-2; TCRdb calls TRBD2, which cannot be checked without DNA. Germline V gene data show CDR1 as LNHDA and CDR2 as SQIVND (reference sequence). The CDR3 spans 16 residues. The CDR3 is CASSIIGLKNTGELFF. The full variable domain, with the rest looked up from reference TRBV19 and TRBJ2-2, is DGGITQSPKYLFRKEGQNVTLSCEQNLNHDAMYWYRQDPGQGLRLIYYSQIVNDFQKGDIAEGYSVSREKKESFPLTVTSAQKNPTAFYLCASSIIGLKNTGELFFGEGSRLTVL.

The rearrangement uses TRBV2 and TRBJ2-5; TCRdb selects TRBD1, and the lack of DNA leaves this call unchecked. The CDR3 sequence is 16 residues long. In germline, CDR1 is SNHLY, CDR2 FYNNEI. CDR3 sequence reads: CASSSAPPFFQETQYF.

This chain connects TRBV5-6 to TRBJ1-2; lacking DNA, the TRBD1 call made by TCRdb goes unchecked. CDR1 SGHDT and CDR2 YYEEEE come from the germline V gene. The CDR3 loop spans 14 amino acids. The CDR3 sequence: CASRDRGKRYGYTF. The full variable domain, its missing parts supplied by reference TRBV5-6 and TRBJ1-2, is DAGVTQSPTHLIKTRGQQVTLRCSPKSGHDTVSWYQQALGQGPQFIFQYYEEEERQRGNFPDRFSGHQFPNYSSELNVNALLLGDSALYLCASRDRGKRYGYTFGSGTRLTVV.

The V gene is TRBV5-4, the J gene TRBJ2-7; absent DNA, TCRdb's TRBD2 call cannot be checked. The length of the CDR3 is 14 residues. The V gene's germline CDR1 is SGHNT and CDR2 YYREEE (reference sequence). The chain's CDR3 is CASSIGTGNYEQYF.

The chain recombines TRBV12-3 or TRBV12-4 with TRBJ2-5. The CDR3 consists of 14 residues. CDR3 region: CASPSGGTKETQYF.

The V and J genes are TRBV21-1 and TRBJ2-2. TRBV21-1 is assigned pseudogene status. CDR3 length: 15 amino acids. The CDR3 sequence is CASSKARGGTGELFF.

The chain has TRBV5-5 and TRBJ2-5; absent DNA, TCRdb's TRBD2 call cannot be checked. Germline V lookup: CDR1 SGHKS, CDR2 YYEKEE (reference sequence). The CDR3 loop spans 15 amino acids. The CDR3 protein is CASRGLAGYQETQYF.

This sequence joins TRBV12-3 or TRBV12-4 and TRBJ2-3. The CDR3 covers 14 residues. The CDR3 region is CASSFRASTDTQYF.

The chain combines TRBV19 with TRBJ2-7. The CDR3 length is 13 residues. Germline CDR1 reads LNHDA; CDR2 reads SQIVND (reference sequence). CDR3 residues: CASSIAPGYEQYF.

The V gene is TRBV18, the J gene TRBJ2-5; no DNA is available, so the TRBD2 call from TCRdb remains unchecked. Germline values: CDR1 KGHSH, CDR2 LQKENI. The CDR3 covers 14 residues. CDR3 loop: CASSPPSVIETQYF.

The CDR3 sequence: CASSLAMVGEQFF. The V and J genes are TRBV5-8 and TRBJ2-1. The V gene's germline CDR1 is SGHTS and CDR2 YDEGEE. This CDR3 region has 13 residues.

The rearrangement links TRBV7-1 to TRBJ2-3; TCRdb calls TRBD2, which cannot be checked without DNA. TRBV7-1 is flagged as an ORF with uncertain function. This CDR3 is 23 amino acids long. The CDR3 spells CASSSRRLRPSEGGPIRADTQYF.

This chain uses TRBV4-3 with TRBJ2-1; checking the TCRdb D call of TRBD2 is not possible without DNA. Germline assignment: CDR1 LGHNA and CDR2 YSLEER. This CDR3 has 16 residues. The chain's CDR3 is CASSQSGALTYNEQFF.